The 12 T cell receptor beta chains in this list originate from one sample, sequenced in a study of T-cell reconstitution after alpha-beta-depleted transplantation in children. Unique molecular identifiers were built into the TCRbeta library. TCRdb independently ran MiXCR on the PCR reads; one entry per CDR3 protein. Of 490,000 or so distinct CDR3 sequences listed, approximately 12% were seen once; the top ten hold about 6%. The source material was PBMCs from the stem cell graft donor, sampled from the stem cell graft. These receptors came from a human donor who donated a stem cell graft to a child with combined immunodeficiency.

There are a few counts of this clonotype. The rearrangement uses TRBV20-1 and TRBJ2-5; no definite D call. The CDR3 is 11 amino acids. V lost 5 bases to trimming and J lost 4 bases, with 8 bases between them. Germline V gives CDR1 DFQATT, CDR2 SNEGSKA (reference sequence). CDR3 coding DNA: TGCAGTGCTCCCATCGCAGAGACCCAGTACTTC. This sequence encodes CSAPIAETQYF.

At least ten counts were recorded for this clonotype. The rearrangement uses TRBV30 and TRBJ2-1, with TRBD2 identical over 12 bases. CDR1 GTSNPN and CDR2 SVGIG come from the germline V gene (reference sequence). The CDR3 spans 15 residues. V shed 2 bases, J shed 10 bases, and the junction held 9 bases outside the gene matches. This CDR3 is CAWSLPSGREEEQFF. Here the CDR3 DNA reads TGTGCCTGGAGTCTTCCTAGCGGGAGGGAGGAGGAGCAGTTCTTC.

The table lists this clonotype with a few counts. The chain has TRBV5-1 and TRBJ1-4; 7 bases align to TRBD1. Germline CDR1 reads SGHRS; CDR2 reads YFSETQ. Trimming at V came to 2 bases and at J to 4 bases, leaving 5 bases not matched to a gene. This CDR3 comprises 15 residues. This CDR3 reads CASSFRDRINEKLFF. The DNA for the CDR3 is TGCGCCAGCAGCTTCAGGGACAGAATTAATGAAAAACTGTTTTTT.

The CDR3 DNA reads TGTGCCAGCACCCACGATACGGGGCGGAGTGAAGCTTTCTTT. Its translation: CASTHDTGRSEAFF. This chain joins TRBV12-3 or TRBV12-4 and TRBJ1-1, with a weak D call TRBD1 (5 bases). The ends were cut back, 7 bases at V and 7 bases at J, with 19 bases in the middle. The CDR3 extends over 14 amino acids.

This clonotype was seen repeatedly, ten times or more. V is TRBV27 and J is TRBJ2-1; TRBD1 is a possible D gene (6 bases). The CDR3 contains 16 residues. From germline, CDR1 is MNHEY and CDR2 SMNVEV (reference sequence). Trimming took 2 bases from V and 6 from J, leaving 17 bases between them. CDR3 DNA sequence: TGTGCCAGCAGTTTAAGGTCGAGGGGGAAAGGCAATGAGCAGTTCTTC. The encoded protein is CASSLRSRGKGNEQFF.

This clonotype has only a few counts. This chain connects TRBV29-1 to TRBJ1-1; 8 nucleotides match TRBD1. V shed 7 bases and J 1 base; nucleotides not matched to a gene: 8. The CDR3 is 14 residues long. CDR1 and CDR2 (germline): SQVTM, ANQGSEA. CDR3 amino acids: CSAGQGISNTEAFF. The CDR3 nucleotides read TGCAGCGCAGGACAGGGCATCTCGAACACTGAAGCTTTCTTT.

The J gene is TRBJ2-1, the V gene TRBV5-5; either TRBD1 or TRBD2 may supply D (7 bases each). Germline CDR1 and CDR2: SGHKS and YYEKEE (reference sequence). This CDR3 has 14 amino acids. The V end was cut by 8 bases, the J end by 4 bases, with 16 bases between. For the CDR3, the DNA is TGTGCCAGTAAATCAGGGGGGGGATACAATGAGCAGTTCTTC. Protein sequence: CASKSGGGYNEQFF.

This clonotype was detected only a few times. This chain uses TRBV15 with TRBJ2-3; a weak D match, TRBD1 (6 bases). Looked up from germline, CDR1 is LNHNV and CDR2 is YYDKDF (reference sequence). Trimming left V 8 bases short and J 2 bases short, with 17 bases between. The CDR3 extends over 15 amino acids. The CDR3 is CATRRAGDITDTQYF. The CDR3 region has the DNA TGTGCCACCCGGCGGGCAGGGGATATCACAGATACGCAGTATTTT.

This chain joins TRBV29-1 and TRBJ2-7; D not resolved. In germline, CDR1 is SQVTM, CDR2 ANQGSEA. The V gene lost 5 bases and the J gene lost 0 bases, with 17 bases spanning the gap. The CDR3 consists of 15 residues. The CDR3 region has the DNA TGCAGCGTTTTAGGCCAAAACAACAGCTCCTACGAGCAGTACTTC. This gives the protein CSVLGQNNSSYEQYF.

This clonotype was recorded many times. This sequence joins TRBV5-1 and TRBJ1-2, with a tentative D call TRBD1 (6 bases). Trimming removed 6 bases from V and 3 bases from J, with 12 bases in between. CDR3 length equals 13 residues. Germline values: CDR1 SGHRS, CDR2 YFSETQ. The CDR3 reads CASTAAGDYGYTF. DNA of the CDR3: TGCGCCAGCACCGCGGCAGGGGACTATGGCTACACCTTC.

This clonotype has only a few counts. The chain joins TRBV4-2 to TRBJ2-2, with 9 bases matching TRBD1. There are 15 residues in the CDR3. V trimming: 5 bases; J trimming: 5 bases; junction bases outside the gene matches: 6. Germline CDR1 reads LGHNA; CDR2 reads YNFKEQ. CDR3 sequence reads: CASSKRDRETGELFF. The CDR3 DNA is TGTGCCAGCAGCAAAAGGGACAGGGAGACCGGGGAGCTGTTTTTT.

This chain uses TRBV29-1 with TRBJ2-7; possibly TRBD1 or TRBD2 for D (5 bases each). CDR1 is SQVTM, CDR2 ANQGSEA, per germline. The germline V and J ends were trimmed by 0 bases and 2 bases, with 11 bases remaining between them. This CDR3 contains 14 residues. The CDR3 coding sequence is TGCAGCGTTGAAGACCGGGACGGAACCTACGAGCAGTACTTC. Translated, it gives CSVEDRDGTYEQYF.